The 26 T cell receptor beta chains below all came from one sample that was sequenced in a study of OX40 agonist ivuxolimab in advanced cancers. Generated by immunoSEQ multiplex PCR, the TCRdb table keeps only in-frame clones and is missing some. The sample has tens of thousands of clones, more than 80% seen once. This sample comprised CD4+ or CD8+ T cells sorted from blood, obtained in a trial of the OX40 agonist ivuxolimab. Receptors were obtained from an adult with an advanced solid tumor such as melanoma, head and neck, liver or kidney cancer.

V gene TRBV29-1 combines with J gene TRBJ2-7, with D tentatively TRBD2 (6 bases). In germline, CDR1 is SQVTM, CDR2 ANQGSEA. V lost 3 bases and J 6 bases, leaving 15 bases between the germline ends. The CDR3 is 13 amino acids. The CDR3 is CSVEEGKRREQYF. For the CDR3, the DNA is TGCAGCGTTGAGGAGGGGAAACGACGCGAGCAGTACTTC.

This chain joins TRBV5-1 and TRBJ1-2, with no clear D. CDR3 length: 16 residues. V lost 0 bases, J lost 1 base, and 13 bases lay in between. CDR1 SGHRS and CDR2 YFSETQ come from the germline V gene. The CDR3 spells CASSLGRAGVNYGYTF. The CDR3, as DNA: TGCGCCAGCAGCTTGGGGAGGGCGGGAGTTAACTATGGCTACACCTTC.

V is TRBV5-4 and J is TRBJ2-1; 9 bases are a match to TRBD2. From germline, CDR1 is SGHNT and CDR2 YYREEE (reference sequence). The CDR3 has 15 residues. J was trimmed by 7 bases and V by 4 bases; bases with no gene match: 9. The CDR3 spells CASSGREGWGNEQFF. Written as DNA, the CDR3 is TGTGCCAGCAGCGGGCGGGAGGGATGGGGTAATGAGCAGTTCTTC.

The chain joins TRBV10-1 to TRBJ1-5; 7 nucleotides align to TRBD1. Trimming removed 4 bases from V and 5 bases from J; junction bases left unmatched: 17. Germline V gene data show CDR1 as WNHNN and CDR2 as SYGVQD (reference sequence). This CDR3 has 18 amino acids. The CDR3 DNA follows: TGCGCCAGCAGTGCGGCAGGGGGGCGCAGGAAGGGGGATCAGCCCCAGCATTTT. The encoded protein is CASSAAGGRRKGDQPQHF.

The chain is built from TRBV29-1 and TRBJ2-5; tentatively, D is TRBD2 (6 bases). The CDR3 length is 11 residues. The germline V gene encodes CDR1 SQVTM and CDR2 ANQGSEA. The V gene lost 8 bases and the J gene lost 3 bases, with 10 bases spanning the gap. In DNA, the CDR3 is TGCAGCTCTGGACTAAAAGAGACCCAGTACTTC. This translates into CSSGLKETQYF.

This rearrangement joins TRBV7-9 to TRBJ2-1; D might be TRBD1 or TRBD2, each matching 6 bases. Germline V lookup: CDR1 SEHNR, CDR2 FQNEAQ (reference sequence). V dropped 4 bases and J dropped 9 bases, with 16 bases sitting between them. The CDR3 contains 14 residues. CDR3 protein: CASSSGGRAGEQFF. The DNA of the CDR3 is TGTGCCAGCAGCTCCGGGGGCAGGGCAGGTGAGCAGTTCTTC.

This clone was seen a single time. The CDR3, as DNA: TGTGCCAGCAGCGTAGTACAAAACAATGAGCAGTTCTTC. Residues: CASSVVQNNEQFF. The genes are TRBV9 and TRBJ2-1; no clear D gene. Germline values: CDR1 SGDLS, CDR2 YYNGEE. This CDR3 comprises 13 residues. Trimming stripped 0 bases from V and 5 bases from J, with 6 bases between.

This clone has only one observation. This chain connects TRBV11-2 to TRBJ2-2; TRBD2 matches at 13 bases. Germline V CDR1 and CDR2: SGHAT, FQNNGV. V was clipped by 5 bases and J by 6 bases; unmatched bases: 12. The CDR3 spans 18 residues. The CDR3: CASSHAGTSGNRAGELFF. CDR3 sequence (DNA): TGTGCCAGCAGCCACGCCGGGACTAGCGGGAATCGGGCCGGGGAGCTGTTTTTT.

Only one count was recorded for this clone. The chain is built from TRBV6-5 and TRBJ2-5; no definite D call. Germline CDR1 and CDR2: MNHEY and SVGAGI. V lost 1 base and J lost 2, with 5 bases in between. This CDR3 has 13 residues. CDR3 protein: CASSYFQQETQYF. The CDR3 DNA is TGTGCCAGCAGTTACTTTCAACAAGAGACCCAGTACTTC.

The CDR3, as DNA: TGTGCCAGCAGCAAGACTAGCGGGAGTTACGAGCAGTACTTC. Protein sequence: CASSKTSGSYEQYF. This chain uses TRBV7-2 with TRBJ2-7; 12 bases align to TRBD2. J was trimmed by 4 bases and V by 5 bases; bases with no gene match: 3. Germline V gives CDR1 SGHTA, CDR2 FQGNSA. The length of the CDR3 is 14 residues.

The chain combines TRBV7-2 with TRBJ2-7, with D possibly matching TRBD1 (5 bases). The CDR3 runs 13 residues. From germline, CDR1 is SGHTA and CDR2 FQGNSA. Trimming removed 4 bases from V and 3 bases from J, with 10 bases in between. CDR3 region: CASSSSRVYEQYF. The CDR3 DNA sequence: TGTGCCAGCAGCTCATCCAGGGTCTACGAGCAGTACTTC.

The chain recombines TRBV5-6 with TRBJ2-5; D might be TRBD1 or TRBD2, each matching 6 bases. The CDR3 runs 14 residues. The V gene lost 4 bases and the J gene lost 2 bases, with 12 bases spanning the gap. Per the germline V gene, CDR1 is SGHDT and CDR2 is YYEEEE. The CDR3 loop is CASSRGTPQETQYF. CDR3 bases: TGTGCCAGCAGCCGGGGGACACCTCAAGAGACCCAGTACTTC. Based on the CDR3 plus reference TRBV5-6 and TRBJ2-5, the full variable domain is DAGVTQSPTHLIKTRGQQVTLRCSPKSGHDTVSWYQQALGQGPQFIFQYYEEEERQRGNFPDRFSGHQFPNYSSELNVNALLLGDSALYLCASSRGTPQETQYFGPGTRLLVL.

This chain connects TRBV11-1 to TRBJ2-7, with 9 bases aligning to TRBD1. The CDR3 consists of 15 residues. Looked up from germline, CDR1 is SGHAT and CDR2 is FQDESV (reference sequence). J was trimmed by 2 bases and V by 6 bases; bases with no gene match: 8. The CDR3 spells CASRPRDRVPYEQYF. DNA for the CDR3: TGTGCCAGCAGGCCTCGGGACAGGGTCCCCTACGAGCAGTACTTC.

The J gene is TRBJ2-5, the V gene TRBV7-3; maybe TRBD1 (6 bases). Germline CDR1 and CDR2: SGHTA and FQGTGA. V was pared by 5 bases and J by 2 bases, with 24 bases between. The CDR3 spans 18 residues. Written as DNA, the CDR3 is TGTGCCAGCAGCCCTGGTATTACCACCCAGACAGGTCAAGAGACCCAGTACTTC. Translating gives CASSPGITTQTGQETQYF.

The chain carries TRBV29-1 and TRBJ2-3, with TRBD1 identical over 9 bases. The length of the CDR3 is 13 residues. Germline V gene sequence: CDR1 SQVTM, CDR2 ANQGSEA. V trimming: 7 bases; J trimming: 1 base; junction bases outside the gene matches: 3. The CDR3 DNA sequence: TGCAGCGCGGACAGGGGCGGCACAGATACGCAGTATTTT. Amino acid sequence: CSADRGGTDTQYF.

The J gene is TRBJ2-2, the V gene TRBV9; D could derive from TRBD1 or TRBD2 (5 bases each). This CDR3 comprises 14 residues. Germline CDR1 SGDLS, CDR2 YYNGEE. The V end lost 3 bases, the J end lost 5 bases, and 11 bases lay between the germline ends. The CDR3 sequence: CASSAPGRTGELFF. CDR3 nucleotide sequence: TGTGCCAGCAGCGCACCGGGGCGAACCGGGGAGCTGTTTTTT.

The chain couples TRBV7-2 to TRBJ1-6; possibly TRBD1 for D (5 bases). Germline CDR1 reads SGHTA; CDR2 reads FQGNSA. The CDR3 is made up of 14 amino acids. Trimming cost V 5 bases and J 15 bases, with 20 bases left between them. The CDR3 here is CASSTGTGVWFLHF. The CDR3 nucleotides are TGTGCCAGCAGCACCGGGACGGGGGTTTGGTTCCTCCACTTT.

CDR3 in DNA: TGTGCCAGTAGTCAGGCAGTGACTAGCGGGAGAGAGCAGTACTTC. It yields the protein CASSQAVTSGREQYF. This sequence joins TRBV19 and TRBJ2-7; 12 bases are a match to TRBD2. The junction had 9 bases not matched to a gene; V was cut back by 5 bases and J by 7 bases. The germline V gene has CDR1 LNHDA and CDR2 SQIVND (reference sequence). The CDR3 covers 15 residues.

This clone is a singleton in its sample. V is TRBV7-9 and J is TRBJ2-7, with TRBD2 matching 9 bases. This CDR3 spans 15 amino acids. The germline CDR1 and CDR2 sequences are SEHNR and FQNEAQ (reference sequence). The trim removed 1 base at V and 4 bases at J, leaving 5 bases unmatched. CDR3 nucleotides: TGTGCCAGCAGCTTAGGGGCGGGAGGGTGGTACGAGCAGTACTTC. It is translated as CASSLGAGGWYEQYF.

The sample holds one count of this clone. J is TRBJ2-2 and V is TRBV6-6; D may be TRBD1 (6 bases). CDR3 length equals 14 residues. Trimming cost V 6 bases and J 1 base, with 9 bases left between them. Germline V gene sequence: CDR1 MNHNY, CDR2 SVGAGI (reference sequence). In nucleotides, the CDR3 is TGTGCCAGCAGACTGGGACAGAACACCGGGGAGCTGTTTTTT. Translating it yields CASRLGQNTGELFF.

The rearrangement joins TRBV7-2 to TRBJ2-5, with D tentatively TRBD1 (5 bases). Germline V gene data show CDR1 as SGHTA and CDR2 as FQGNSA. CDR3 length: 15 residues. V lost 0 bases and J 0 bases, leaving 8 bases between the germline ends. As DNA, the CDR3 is TGTGCCAGCAGCTTAGCGTGGGGCTACCAAGAGACCCAGTACTTC. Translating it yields CASSLAWGYQETQYF. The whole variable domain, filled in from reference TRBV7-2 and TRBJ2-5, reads GAGVSQSPSNKVTEKGKDVELRCDPISGHTALYWYRQSLGQGLEFLIYFQGNSAPDKSGLPSDRFSAERTGGSVSTLTIQRTQQEDSAVYLCASSLAWGYQETQYFGPGTRLLVL.

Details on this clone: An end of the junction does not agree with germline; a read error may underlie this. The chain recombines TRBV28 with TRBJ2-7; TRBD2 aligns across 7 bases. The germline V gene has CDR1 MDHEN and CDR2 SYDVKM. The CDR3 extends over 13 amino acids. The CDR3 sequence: CASSVTSSHEQYF. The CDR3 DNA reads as TGTGCCAGCAGTGTGACTAGCTCCCACGAGCAGTACTTC.

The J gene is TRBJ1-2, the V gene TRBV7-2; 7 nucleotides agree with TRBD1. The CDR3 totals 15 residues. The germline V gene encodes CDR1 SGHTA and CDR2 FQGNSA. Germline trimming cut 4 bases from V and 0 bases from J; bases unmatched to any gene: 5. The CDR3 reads CASSSRQGANYGYTF. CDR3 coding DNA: TGTGCCAGCAGCTCCCGACAGGGAGCTAACTATGGCTACACCTTC.

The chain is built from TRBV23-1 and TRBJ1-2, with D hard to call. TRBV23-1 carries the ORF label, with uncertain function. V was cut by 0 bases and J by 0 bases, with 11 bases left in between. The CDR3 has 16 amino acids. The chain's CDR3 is CASSQSETQSNYGYTF. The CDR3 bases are TGCGCCAGCAGTCAATCTGAGACGCAATCTAACTATGGCTACACCTTC.

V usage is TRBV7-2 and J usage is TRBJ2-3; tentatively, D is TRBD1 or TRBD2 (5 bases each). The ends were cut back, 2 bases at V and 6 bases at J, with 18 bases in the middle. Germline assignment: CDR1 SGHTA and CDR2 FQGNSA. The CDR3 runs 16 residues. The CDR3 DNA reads TGTGCCAGCAGCTTAAGAGGGACGAGCGTCGCTGATACGCAGTATTTT. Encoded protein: CASSLRGTSVADTQYF.

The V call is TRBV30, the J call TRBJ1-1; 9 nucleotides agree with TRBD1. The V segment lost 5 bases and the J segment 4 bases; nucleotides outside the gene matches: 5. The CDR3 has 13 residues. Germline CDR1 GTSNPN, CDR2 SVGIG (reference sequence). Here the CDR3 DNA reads TGTGCCTGGGGACAGGGGTTGAGCACTGAAGCTTTCTTT. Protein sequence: CAWGQGLSTEAFF.